This T cell receptor (beta chain) is from a study of cytomegalovirus exposure and HLA in healthy donors. Both 60 Vbeta primers and 13 Jbeta primers went into the PCR. Using immunoSEQ multiplex PCR, the repertoire was profiled, and TCRdb retains in-frame clones only, with some absent. This repertoire includes tens of thousands of clones. The CDR3 runs 17 residues. Trimming cost V 3 bases and J 2 bases; bases outside gene matches: 8. CDR1 SEHNR and CDR2 FQNEAQ come from the germline V gene (reference sequence). The receptor's source is a man aged 18 to 35 in good health and CMV-seropositive. The chain is built from TRBV7-9 and TRBJ2-3, with 10 bases fitting TRBD2. Sample: PBMCs. The CDR3: CASSFAGTSDATDTQYF. The CDR3 nucleotides are TGTGCCAGCAGCTTTGCCGGGACTAGCGACGCCACAGATACGCAGTATTTT.